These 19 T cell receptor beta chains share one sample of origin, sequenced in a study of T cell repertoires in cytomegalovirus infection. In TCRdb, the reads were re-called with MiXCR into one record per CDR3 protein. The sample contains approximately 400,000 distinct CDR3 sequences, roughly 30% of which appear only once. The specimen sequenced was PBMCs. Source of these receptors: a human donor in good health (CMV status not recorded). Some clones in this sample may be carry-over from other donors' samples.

CDR3 loop: CASSVIQGIGEKLFF. The CDR3 region has the DNA TGTGCCAGCAGTGTAATACAGGGGATTGGTGAAAAACTGTTTTTT. The J gene is TRBJ1-4, the V gene TRBV6-6; 7 nucleotides match TRBD1. The junction had 10 bases not matched to a gene; V was cut back by 5 bases and J by 7 bases. Germline loops: CDR1 MNHNY, CDR2 SVGAGI (reference sequence). This CDR3 is built from 15 residues.

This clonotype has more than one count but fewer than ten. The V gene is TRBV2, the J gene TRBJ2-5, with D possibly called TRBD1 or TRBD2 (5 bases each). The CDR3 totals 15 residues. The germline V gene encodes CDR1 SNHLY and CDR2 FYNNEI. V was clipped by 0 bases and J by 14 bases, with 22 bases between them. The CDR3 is CASSEAPIGDGPSYF. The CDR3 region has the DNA TGTGCCAGCAGTGAAGCCCCTATAGGGGACGGACCCAGTTACTTC.

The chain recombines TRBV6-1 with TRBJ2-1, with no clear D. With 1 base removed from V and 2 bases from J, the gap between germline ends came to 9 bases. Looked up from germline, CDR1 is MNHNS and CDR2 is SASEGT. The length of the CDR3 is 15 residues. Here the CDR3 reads CASSEDHEPYNEQFF. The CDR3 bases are TGTGCCAGCAGTGAAGACCACGAACCCTACAATGAGCAGTTCTTC.

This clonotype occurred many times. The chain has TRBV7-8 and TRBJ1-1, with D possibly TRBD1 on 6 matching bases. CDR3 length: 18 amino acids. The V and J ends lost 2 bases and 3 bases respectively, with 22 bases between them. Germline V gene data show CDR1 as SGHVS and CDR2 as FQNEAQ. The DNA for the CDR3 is TGTGCCAGCAGCTTACCCAAGGGATCCGGGGGCGCCGACACTGAAGCTTTCTTT. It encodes CASSLPKGSGGADTEAFF.

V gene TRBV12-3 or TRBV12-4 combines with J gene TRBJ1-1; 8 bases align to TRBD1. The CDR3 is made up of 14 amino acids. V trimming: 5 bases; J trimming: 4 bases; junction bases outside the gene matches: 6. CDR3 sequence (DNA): TGTGCCAGCAGTCCGGGACAGGCCCCCACTGAAGCTTTCTTT. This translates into CASSPGQAPTEAFF.

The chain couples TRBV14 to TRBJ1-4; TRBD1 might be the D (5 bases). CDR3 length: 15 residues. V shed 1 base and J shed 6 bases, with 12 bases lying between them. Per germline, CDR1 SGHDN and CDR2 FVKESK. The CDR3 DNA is TGTGCCAGCAGCCAAGTCGGGGGGATCTATGAAAAACTGTTTTTT. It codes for CASSQVGGIYEKLFF.

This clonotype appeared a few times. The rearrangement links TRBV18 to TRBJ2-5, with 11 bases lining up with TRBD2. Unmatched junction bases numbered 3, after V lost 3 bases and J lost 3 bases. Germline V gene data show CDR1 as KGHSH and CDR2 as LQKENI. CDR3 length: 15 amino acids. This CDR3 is CASSPTSGGEETQYF. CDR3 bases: TGTGCCAGCTCACCCACTAGCGGGGGAGAAGAGACCCAGTACTTC.

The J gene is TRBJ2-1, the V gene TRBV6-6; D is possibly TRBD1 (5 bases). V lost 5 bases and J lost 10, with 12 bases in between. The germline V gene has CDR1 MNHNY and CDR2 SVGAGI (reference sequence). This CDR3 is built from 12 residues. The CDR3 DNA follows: TGTGCCAGCAGTGGGGCGGTTACCGAGCAGTTCTTC. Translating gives CASSGAVTEQFF.

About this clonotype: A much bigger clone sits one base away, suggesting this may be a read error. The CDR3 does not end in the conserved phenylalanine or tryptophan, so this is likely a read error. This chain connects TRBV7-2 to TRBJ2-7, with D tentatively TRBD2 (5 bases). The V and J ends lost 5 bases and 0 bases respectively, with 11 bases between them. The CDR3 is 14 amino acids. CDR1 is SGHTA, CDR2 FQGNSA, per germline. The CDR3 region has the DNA TGTGCCAGCAGCCCCGACACTAGCTCCTACGAGCAGTACTTA. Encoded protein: CASSPDTSSYEQYL.

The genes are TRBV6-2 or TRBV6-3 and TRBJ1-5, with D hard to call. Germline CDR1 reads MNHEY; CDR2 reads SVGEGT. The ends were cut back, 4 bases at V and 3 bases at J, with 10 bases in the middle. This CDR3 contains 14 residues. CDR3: CASSSNGANQPQHF. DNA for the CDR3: TGTGCCAGCAGTTCCAACGGAGCCAATCAGCCCCAGCATTTT.

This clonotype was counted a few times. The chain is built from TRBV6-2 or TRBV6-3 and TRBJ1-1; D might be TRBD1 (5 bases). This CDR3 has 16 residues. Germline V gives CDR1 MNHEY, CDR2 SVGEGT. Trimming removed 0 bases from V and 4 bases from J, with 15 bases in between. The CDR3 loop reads CASSYSREGLSTEAFF. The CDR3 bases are TGTGCCAGCAGTTACTCGAGGGAGGGACTCAGCACTGAAGCTTTCTTT.

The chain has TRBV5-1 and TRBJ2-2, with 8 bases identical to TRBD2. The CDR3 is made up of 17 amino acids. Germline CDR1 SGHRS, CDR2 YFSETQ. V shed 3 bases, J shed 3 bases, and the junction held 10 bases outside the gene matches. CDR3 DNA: TGCGCCAGCAGCTCGGGCCTCGGGGGGGGCTACACCGGGGAGCTGTTTTTT. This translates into CASSSGLGGGYTGELFF.

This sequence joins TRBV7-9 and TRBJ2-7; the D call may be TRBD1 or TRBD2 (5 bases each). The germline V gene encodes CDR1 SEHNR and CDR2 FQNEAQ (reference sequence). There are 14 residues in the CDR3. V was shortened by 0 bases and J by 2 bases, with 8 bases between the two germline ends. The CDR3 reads CASSLAGRPYEQYF. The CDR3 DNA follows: TGTGCCAGCAGCTTAGCGGGACGCCCCTACGAGCAGTACTTC.

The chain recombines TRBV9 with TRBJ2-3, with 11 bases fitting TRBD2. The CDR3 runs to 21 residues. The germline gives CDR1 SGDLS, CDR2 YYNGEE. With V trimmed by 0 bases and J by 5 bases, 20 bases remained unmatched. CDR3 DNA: TGTGCCAGCAGCGTAGAGGATAGCGGGGGGGAAATCATAGGGTCTATAGATACGCAGTATTTT. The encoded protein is CASSVEDSGGEIIGSIDTQYF.

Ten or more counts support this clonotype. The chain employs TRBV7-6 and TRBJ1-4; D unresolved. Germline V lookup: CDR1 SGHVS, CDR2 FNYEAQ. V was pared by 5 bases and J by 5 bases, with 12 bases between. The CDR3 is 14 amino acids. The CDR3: CASSRVEINEKLFF. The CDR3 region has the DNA TGTGCCAGCAGCCGAGTGGAAATCAATGAAAAACTGTTTTTT.

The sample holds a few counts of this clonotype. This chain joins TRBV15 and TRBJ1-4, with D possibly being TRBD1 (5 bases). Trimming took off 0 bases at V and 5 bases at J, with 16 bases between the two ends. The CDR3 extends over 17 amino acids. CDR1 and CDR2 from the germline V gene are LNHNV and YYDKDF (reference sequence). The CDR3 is CATSRERGLALNEKLFF. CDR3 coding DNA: TGTGCCACCAGCAGAGAAAGGGGATTAGCCTTAAATGAAAAACTGTTTTTT.

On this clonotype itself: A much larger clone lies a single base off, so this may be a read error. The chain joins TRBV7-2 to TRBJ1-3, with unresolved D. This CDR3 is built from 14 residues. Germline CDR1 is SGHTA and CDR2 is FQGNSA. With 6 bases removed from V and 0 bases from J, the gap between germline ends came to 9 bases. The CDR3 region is CASRYLSSGNTIYF. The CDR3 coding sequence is TGTGCCAGCAGATATCTGAGCTCTGGAAACACCATATATTTT.

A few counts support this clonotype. The CDR3 loop reads CASSSLGTLDGGYEQYF. As DNA, the CDR3 is TGCGCCAGCAGCTCCTTGGGGACACTAGACGGAGGCTACGAGCAGTACTTC. The rearrangement links TRBV5-1 to TRBJ2-7, with a tentative D call TRBD1 (6 bases). Germline V lookup: CDR1 SGHRS, CDR2 YFSETQ. The CDR3 extends over 17 amino acids. Trimming cost V 3 bases and J 3 bases, with 22 bases left between them. Full variable domain (remainder filled in from reference TRBV5-1 and TRBJ2-7): KAGVTQTPRYLIKTRGQQVTLSCSPISGHRSVSWYQQTPGQGLQFLFEYFSETQRNKGNFPGRFSGRQFSNSRSEMNVSTLELGDSALYLCASSSLGTLDGGYEQYFGPGTRLTVT.

This CDR3 is CASSDDSQGSNYGYTF. The CDR3 coding sequence is TGTGCCAGCAGTGACGACTCACAGGGATCTAACTATGGCTACACCTTC. The V and J genes are TRBV2 and TRBJ1-2; D is perhaps TRBD1 (6 bases). The CDR3 runs to 16 residues. The V end lost 3 bases, the J end lost 0 bases, and 14 bases lay between the germline ends. Germline CDR1 is SNHLY and CDR2 is FYNNEI.